This TCR beta chain was obtained from a study of T cells in Graves' hyperthyroidism and ophthalmopathy. It was uncontrolled infection, other autoimmune disease, pregnancy or lactation that excluded patients. PBMCs were collected from an approximately 10 ml volume of fresh peripheral blood. Study results and limitations: Among clonotypes expanded in thyroid above 0.001, most were also found in blood.

Per the germline V gene, CDR1 is MDHEN and CDR2 is SYDVKM. V trimming: 6 bases; J trimming: 6 bases; junction bases outside the gene matches: 4. CDR3 size: 14 residues. At least ten counts were recorded for this clonotype. What it recognizes is unknown. Researchers amplified the TCR beta CDR3 regions from RNA transcripts. Primed by the HTBI set, a first-round RT-PCR was run on the TCR CDR3. TCRdb independently ran MiXCR on the multiplex PCR reads; one entry per CDR3 protein. The profile shows fewer than 800,000 distinct CDR3 sequences, about 17% of them singletons. The specimen sequenced was blood. This clonotype originated in a man younger than 30 with Graves' hyperthyroidism. J is TRBJ2-1 and V is TRBV28, with 11 bases fitting TRBD2. CDR3 sequence reads: CASRTSGSVNEQFF. The DNA of the CDR3 is TGTGCCAGCAGAACTAGCGGGAGCGTCAATGAGCAGTTCTTC.